These 22 T cell receptor beta chains came from one sample sequenced in a study of CD8 T cells in ankylosing spondylitis. TCRdb fed the 5' RACE reads into MiXCR, producing one record per CDR3 protein. The sample has about 240,000 distinct CDR3 sequences; roughly 10% are singletons. Sequenced input: blood, either unsorted or a sorted T cell fraction (not recorded which). Every receptor here comes from a male donor with ankylosing spondylitis or in good health (not recorded which).

In its sample, this clonotype was seen many times. This rearrangement joins TRBV29-1 to TRBJ1-1; no clear D gene. The ends were cut back, 6 bases at V and 1 base at J, with 12 bases in the middle. Germline V CDR1 and CDR2: SQVTM, ANQGSEA. This CDR3 has 13 residues. The CDR3 spells CSVKDGENTEAFF. The DNA of the CDR3 is TGCAGCGTGAAGGACGGAGAGAACACTGAAGCTTTCTTT.

This clonotype was recorded at least ten times. The V call is TRBV28, the J call TRBJ2-5, with a possible D match to TRBD1 (6 bases). Looked up from germline, CDR1 is MDHEN and CDR2 is SYDVKM. The CDR3 spans 14 residues. Between the trimmed V and J ends, which lost 2 bases and 4 bases, there was a span of 11 bases. The CDR3 region has the DNA TGTGCCAGCAGTTTAAGCGTGACAGGAGAGACCCAGTACTTC. Translating gives CASSLSVTGETQYF.

This clonotype was found many times. V is TRBV7-8 and J is TRBJ1-5; D is ambiguous. This CDR3 is 13 amino acids long. The germline gives CDR1 SGHVS, CDR2 FQNEAQ. The V end was cut by 5 bases, the J end by 0 bases, with 5 bases between. The CDR3 DNA sequence: TGTGCCAGCAGCAAGCATAGCAATCAGCCCCAGCATTTT. This codes for CASSKHSNQPQHF.

The table lists this clonotype with many counts. The chain couples TRBV5-1 to TRBJ2-1, with 10 bases aligning to TRBD2. Germline V lookup: CDR1 SGHRS, CDR2 YFSETQ. This CDR3 contains 16 residues. V shed 1 base, J shed 7 bases, and the junction held 8 bases outside the gene matches. In nucleotides, the CDR3 is TGCGCCAGCAGCTTGTTCCCCAGCGGGGGGGGGAATGAGCAGTTCTTC. Its translation: CASSLFPSGGGNEQFF.

This clonotype was recorded at least ten times. V and J are TRBV5-6 and TRBJ2-1, with D possibly TRBD2 on 6 matching bases. The germline V and J ends were trimmed by 5 bases and 0 bases, with 33 bases remaining between them. Germline V lookup: CDR1 SGHDT, CDR2 YYEEEE. The CDR3 is 22 amino acids. CDR3 in DNA: TGTGCCAGCAGGCGACTGATGTCTGGCGGGGAGAAAGTTATAGACTCCTACAATGAGCAGTTCTTC. It is translated as CASRRLMSGGEKVIDSYNEQFF.

This clonotype was recorded many times. This chain joins TRBV11-2 and TRBJ2-3; D is unclear. The CDR3 contains 17 residues. V lost 1 base to trimming and J lost 0 bases, with 14 bases between them. Germline CDR1 and CDR2: SGHAT and FQNNGV. The CDR3 region is CASSLGVTRTSTDTQYF. The CDR3 DNA sequence: TGTGCCAGCAGCTTAGGGGTGACAAGAACTAGCACAGATACGCAGTATTTT.

The gene calls are TRBV7-2 and TRBJ2-3; 8 bases map to TRBD2. The V gene end was trimmed by 5 bases and the J gene end by 2 bases; junction bases not matched to a gene: 9. Germline V lookup: CDR1 SGHTA, CDR2 FQGNSA. CDR3 length: 16 residues. CDR3 loop: CASSLGAGGYTDTQYF. The CDR3 nucleotides are TGTGCCAGCAGCCTCGGGGCGGGGGGATACACAGATACGCAGTATTTT.

This chain joins TRBV30 and TRBJ1-5; a weak D match, TRBD1 (6 bases). V dropped 3 bases and J dropped 2 bases, with 11 bases sitting between them. The CDR3 is 14 residues long. Germline assignment: CDR1 GTSNPN and CDR2 SVGIG (reference sequence). The CDR3 coding sequence is TGTGCCTGGAGGGGGGCAGGAGGCAATCAGCCCCAGCATTTT. Its protein product is CAWRGAGGNQPQHF.

This clonotype has a count of ten or more. The chain has TRBV11-2 and TRBJ2-1; 8 bases fit TRBD2. The germline V gene encodes CDR1 SGHAT and CDR2 FQNNGV. Losses at the gene ends were 5 bases for V and 3 bases for J; bases not matched to a gene: 6. This CDR3 has 15 amino acids. The CDR3 bases are TGTGCCAGCAGCCCCCGGGAGGGTATCTACAATGAGCAGTTCTTC. Translating gives CASSPREGIYNEQFF.

This clonotype occurred many times. V gene TRBV5-1 combines with J gene TRBJ1-2; no clear D. The CDR3 contains 16 residues. Germline V gives CDR1 SGHRS, CDR2 YFSETQ. Trimming took 0 bases from V and 0 from J, leaving 12 bases between them. The CDR3 loop is CASSLGPTDSNYGYTF. DNA of the CDR3: TGCGCCAGCAGCTTGGGGCCAACGGACTCTAACTATGGCTACACCTTC.

The chain employs TRBV28 and TRBJ2-3; possible D gene TRBD1, 6 bases. Germline CDR1 is MDHEN and CDR2 is SYDVKM. This CDR3 has 17 residues. The V gene lost 1 base and the J gene lost 4 bases, with 18 bases spanning the gap. In nucleotides, the CDR3 is TGTGCCAGCAGTTTATATTCAAGCGGCGAGGGGGCAGATACGCAGTATTTT. Translating it yields CASSLYSSGEGADTQYF.

To note about this clonotype: Being one base from a much bigger clone, this may be a read error. The chain recombines TRBV5-1 with TRBJ2-7, with D hard to call. This CDR3 spans 12 amino acids. The germline V gene encodes CDR1 SGHRS and CDR2 YFSETQ. The CDR3 reads CANSLDPYEQYF. The CDR3 DNA follows: TGCGCCAACAGCTTGGATCCCTACGAGCAGTACTTC.

This clonotype has just a few counts. The CDR3 DNA sequence: TGTGCCAGCAGTTACTCGAGTTTACTAGCGGGGGGCAACTCCTACAATGAGCAGTTCTTC. Translation: CASSYSSLLAGGNSYNEQFF. This rearrangement joins TRBV6-2 or TRBV6-3 to TRBJ2-1; TRBD2 agrees at 12 bases. There are 20 residues in the CDR3. Germline assignment: CDR1 MNHEY and CDR2 SVGEGT. V lost 0 bases and J lost 0; bases outside the gene matches: 9.

A few counts support this clonotype. The chain carries TRBV2 and TRBJ1-6; D is undetermined. V was cut by 5 bases and J by 9 bases, with 20 bases left in between. The CDR3 totals 16 residues. Germline assignment: CDR1 SNHLY and CDR2 FYNNEI. In nucleotides, the CDR3 is TGTGCCAGCAGTAAGGGCGCGACCTTCGGAGGTTCACCCCTCCACTTT. This gives the protein CASSKGATFGGSPLHF.

This clonotype was counted at least ten times. Mismatch with germline at one junction end may stem from a read error. The chain carries TRBV5-6 and TRBJ2-7; a weak D match, TRBD2 (6 bases). The V gene's germline CDR1 is SGHDT and CDR2 YYEEEE. The CDR3 is made up of 13 amino acids. The CDR3 spells CASSKVVMEGTEF. The CDR3, as DNA: TGTGCCAGCAGCAAGGTAGTTATGGAGGGGACTGAGTTC.

This clonotype has ten or more counts. V usage is TRBV6-6 and J usage is TRBJ1-1; maybe TRBD1 (5 bases). Trimming removed 2 bases at V and 7 bases at J, with 11 bases between. The CDR3 runs to 13 residues. The germline V gene encodes CDR1 MNHNY and CDR2 SVGAGI (reference sequence). The CDR3 protein is CASSYSRGNEAFF. The CDR3 DNA reads TGTGCCAGCAGTTACAGTAGGGGCAATGAAGCTTTCTTT.

At least ten counts were recorded for this clonotype. The gene calls are TRBV5-5 and TRBJ2-2; D unresolved. The V end was cut by 2 bases, the J end by 6 bases, with 5 bases between. This CDR3 region has 12 residues. CDR1 and CDR2 (germline): SGHKS, YYEKEE (reference sequence). DNA for the CDR3: TGTGCCAGCAGCTTAACGGCCGGGGAGCTGTTTTTT. Residues: CASSLTAGELFF.

The chain joins TRBV3-1 to TRBJ2-2; 13 nucleotides line up with TRBD2. In germline, CDR1 is LGHDT, CDR2 YNNKEL (reference sequence). V shed 1 base, J shed 3 bases, and the junction held 8 bases outside the gene matches. There are 19 residues in the CDR3. CDR3 amino acids: CASSQVLWTSGGYTGELFF. As DNA, the CDR3 is TGTGCCAGCAGCCAAGTATTGTGGACTAGCGGGGGTTACACCGGGGAGCTGTTTTTT. The variable domain in full, with the rest retrieved from reference TRBV3-1 and TRBJ2-2, is DTAVSQTPKYLVTQMGNDKSIKCEQNLGHDTMYWYKQDSKKFLKIMFSYNNKELIINETVPNRFSPKSPDKAHLNLHINSLELGDSAVYFCASSQVLWTSGGYTGELFFGEGSRLTVL.

This clonotype was recorded at least ten times. The chain has TRBV5-1 and TRBJ2-7; 12 nucleotides match TRBD1. Trimming removed 2 bases from V and 6 bases from J; junction bases left unmatched: 6. Looked up from germline, CDR1 is SGHRS and CDR2 is YFSETQ. This CDR3 region has 15 residues. The CDR3 sequence: CASSFSPGQGAEQYF. CDR3 sequence (DNA): TGCGCCAGCAGCTTCTCCCCGGGACAGGGGGCCGAGCAGTACTTC.

Ten or more counts support this clonotype. The V call is TRBV14, the J call TRBJ2-1, with a possible D match to TRBD1 (6 bases). The V end lost 4 bases, the J end lost 6 bases, and 10 bases lay between the germline ends. CDR1 is SGHDN, CDR2 FVKESK, per germline. This CDR3 contains 13 residues. In DNA, the CDR3 is TGTGCCAGCAGCCTCGGACAGCGCAATGAGCAGTTCTTC. It specifies CASSLGQRNEQFF.

This clonotype was seen many times. This chain connects TRBV25-1 to TRBJ2-2, with unresolved D. Germline CDR1 is MGHDK and CDR2 is SYGVNS. The CDR3 loop spans 16 amino acids. The V gene lost 4 bases and the J gene lost 0 bases, with 12 bases spanning the gap. The CDR3: CASSVSLDANTGELFF. CDR3 DNA sequence: TGTGCCAGCAGTGTTTCGCTAGACGCGAACACCGGGGAGCTGTTTTTT.

This clonotype occurred many times. This chain connects TRBV7-2 to TRBJ1-5, with D maybe TRBD1 (5 bases). Germline V CDR1 and CDR2: SGHTA, FQGNSA. The CDR3 extends over 13 amino acids. Trimming removed 4 bases at V and 7 bases at J, with 11 bases between. CDR3 loop: CASSSRDGQPQHF. The CDR3 DNA follows: TGTGCCAGCAGCTCCCGGGACGGGCAGCCCCAGCATTTT.